Ten or more counts support the clone carrying this T cell receptor (beta chain). What it binds is unknown. Building the TCR beta libraries relied on iRepertoire HTBI primers, and CDR3 regions underwent Arm-PCR. A single record per CDR3 protein comes from TCRdb applying MiXCR to the multiplex PCR reads. Of about 360,000 distinct CDR3 sequences listed, 15% to 20% were seen once; the top ten hold 20% to 25%. This sample is part of a study of regulatory T cells in long-lasting Graves disease. General observations from the study: Persistent disease preferred TRBV28, TRBJ1-2 and TRBJ2-5.

Time point specified: newly diagnosed GD, antithyroid drugs for less than 3 months. The TCR library was prepared using RNA isolated from PBMCs. V lost 5 bases to trimming and J lost 4 bases; unmatched junction nucleotides: 3. The CDR3 is 13 amino acids. Germline CDR1 and CDR2: MNHEY and SMNVEV (reference sequence). These data also formed part of another study, on T cells in Graves' hyperthyroidism and ophthalmopathy. This second report adds: For Graves' hyperthyroidism to be stable, ophthalmopathy could not progress within 18 months.

This sequence joins TRBV27 and TRBJ1-2, with TRBD1 matching over 8 bases. The source is a woman aged 18-29 years with Graves disease. Sequencing was performed on peripheral blood mononuclear cells (PBMCs), taken at new diagnosis, from a patient treated with antithyroid drugs. The CDR3 coding sequence is TGTGCCAGCAGTCGGGACAGGATCTATGGCTACACCTTC. Protein: CASSRDRIYGYTF.